Listed below are T cell receptor beta chains from one sample, sequenced in a study of CD8 T cells in Susac syndrome. TCRdb reanalysed the immunoSEQ multiplex PCR reads using MiXCR and keeps one entry per CDR3 protein. The sample yields over 100,000 distinct CDR3 sequences, approximately 96% seen once. Sequenced material: CD4+ T cells from PBMCs. Receptors originate from a human donor with Susac syndrome. The CDR3 runs from the conserved cysteine through the conserved F or W. Fields, in order: V gene, J gene, D gene, CDR3 protein, CDR3 DNA. The D gene is left open where the match is weak.

TRBV29-1	TRBJ1-2	.	CSVWSPDSYGYTF	TGCAGCGTATGGTCTCCAGACTCCTATGGCTACACCTTC
TRBV30	TRBJ1-3	.	CAWLSIYF	TGTGCCTGGCTCTCTATATATTTT
TRBV5-1	TRBJ2-7	.	CASSPGGGTYEQYF	TGCGCCAGCAGCCCCGGCGGCGGGACCTACGAGCAGTACTTC
TRBV2	TRBJ1-2	.	CASRRSTGNYGYTF	TGTGCCAGCAGAAGATCTACAGGGAATTATGGCTACACCTTC
TRBV5-1	TRBJ2-5	TRBD1	CASSMTGGKETQYF	TGCGCCAGCAGCATGACAGGGGGCAAAGAGACCCAGTACTTC
TRBV7-6	TRBJ2-7	.	CASSDENYEQYF	TGTGCCAGCAGTGACGAAAACTACGAGCAGTACTTC
TRBV9	TRBJ2-1	.	CASSVVSQWSNEQFF	TGTGCCAGCAGCGTAGTTAGCCAGTGGAGCAATGAGCAGTTCTTC
TRBV7-9	TRBJ2-6	.	CASSLGSLSSGANVLTF	TGTGCCAGCAGCTTAGGCAGTCTAAGCTCTGGGGCCAACGTCCTGACTTTC
TRBV30	TRBJ1-1	.	CAWQKGIRGKWTEAFF	TGTGCCTGGCAAAAGGGAATAAGGGGAAAGTGGACTGAAGCTTTCTTT
TRBV4-3	TRBJ2-1	TRBD2	CASNQVAGGLYNEQFF	TGCGCCAGCAACCAAGTAGCGGGAGGCCTGTACAATGAGCAGTTCTTC
TRBV5-1	TRBJ2-3	.	CASSPRGGAASTDTQYF	TGCGCCAGCAGCCCGCGTGGTGGAGCGGCTAGCACAGATACGCAGTATTTT
TRBV5-1	TRBJ2-7	TRBD1	CASSLDWDRTYEQYF	TGCGCCAGCAGCTTGGATTGGGACAGGACCTACGAGCAGTACTTC
TRBV14	TRBJ2-7	.	CASSQDGRHFSYEQYF	TGTGCCAGCAGCCAAGATGGGCGGCACTTCTCCTACGAGCAGTACTTC
TRBV5-1	TRBJ2-5	.	CASSSGLSGETQYF	TGCGCCAGCAGCTCGGGGCTTTCTGGGGAGACCCAGTACTTC
TRBV6-5	TRBJ2-2	.	CASSYDMGGGTGELFF	TGTGCCAGCAGTTACGATATGGGGGGTGGTACCGGGGAGCTGTTTTTT
TRBV5-1	TRBJ2-7	.	CASSPPGPYEQYF	TGCGCCAGCAGCCCCCCGGGCCCCTACGAGCAGTACTTC
TRBV29-1	TRBJ1-1	.	CSVEETRNTEAFF	TGCAGCGTTGAAGAGACACGGAACACTGAAGCTTTCTTT